A single sample gave rise to the 29 T cell receptor beta chains below, sequenced in a study of beta chain features in type 1 diabetes. The antigens for these receptors are not known. Expressed TCRB transcripts were sequenced because the entire RNA isolate underwent reverse transcription. The assay was immunoSEQ multiplex PCR, and TCRdb's table has in-frame clones only and misses some. The sample records 680,000 or so clones, roughly 12% being singletons. Overall study findings and caveats: TCRB CDR3s from Type 1 diabetes patients were moderately but significantly shorter in all four CD4+ subsets.

What was sequenced was naive CD4+ T cells from blood. These receptor sequences come from a man aged 18 to 29 with type 1 diabetes.

The rearrangement joins TRBV10-1 to TRBJ1-6; D uncertain. Trimming removed 2 bases at V and 7 bases at J, with 3 bases between. The CDR3 is made up of 12 amino acids. Germline CDR1 WNHNN, CDR2 SYGVQD (reference sequence). CDR3 sequence: CASSEMNSPLHF. CDR3 in DNA: TGCGCCAGCAGTGAGATGAATTCACCCCTCCACTTT.

This clone occurred a few times. Other DNA sequences from this sample encode an identical CDR3 as well. The chain joins TRBV30 to TRBJ2-7, with TRBD2 matching over 8 bases. This CDR3 comprises 12 residues. Per the germline V gene, CDR1 is GTSNPN and CDR2 is SVGIG (reference sequence). J was trimmed by 6 bases and V by 1 base; bases with no gene match: 2. Here the CDR3 reads CAWSGSGGEQYF. The CDR3 coding sequence is TGTGCCTGGAGTGGCAGCGGGGGCGAGCAGTACTTC.

This clone has just a few counts. The rearrangement uses TRBV6-6 and TRBJ1-4; D is ambiguous. Per the germline V gene, CDR1 is MNHNY and CDR2 is SVGAGI (reference sequence). V was clipped by 3 bases and J by 7 bases, with 3 bases between them. The CDR3 is 11 amino acids. This chain's CDR3 is CASSYGEKLFF. The CDR3 DNA reads as TGTGCCAGCAGTTATGGTGAAAAACTGTTTTTT.

This chain uses TRBV30 with TRBJ2-7; possible D gene TRBD1, 5 bases. The CDR3 has 13 residues. Trimming left V 0 bases short and J 5 bases short, with 11 bases between. The germline V gene encodes CDR1 GTSNPN and CDR2 SVGIG (reference sequence). Here the CDR3 reads CAWSVDTRDEQYF. The CDR3 nucleotides are TGTGCCTGGAGTGTGGACACTCGGGACGAGCAGTACTTC.

The chain uses TRBV27 and TRBJ2-2; no reliable D call. Germline V CDR1 and CDR2: MNHEY, SMNVEV (reference sequence). The CDR3 totals 13 residues. The V end was cut by 3 bases, the J end by 6 bases, with 8 bases between. This CDR3 is CASSFAAAGELFF. The CDR3 region has the DNA TGTGCCAGCAGTTTTGCGGCCGCCGGGGAGCTGTTTTTT.

This chain connects TRBV5-4 to TRBJ2-1; 8 nucleotides agree with TRBD1. After removal of 1 base from V and 1 base from J, the junction contained 1 base not matched to a gene. The CDR3 runs 15 residues. Germline V gene data show CDR1 as SGHNT and CDR2 as YYREEE (reference sequence). The CDR3 is CASSLTGGSYNEQFF. CDR3 DNA sequence: TGTGCCAGCAGCTTGACAGGGGGTTCCTACAATGAGCAGTTCTTC.

Only a few counts were recorded for this clone. V is TRBV4-1 and J is TRBJ2-7; maybe TRBD2 (6 bases). CDR1 is MGHRA and CDR2 is YSYEKL in the germline V gene. The CDR3 runs to 12 residues. Trimming took off 3 bases at V and 5 bases at J, with 8 bases between the two ends. The CDR3 bases are TGCGCCAGCAGCCAGCGGGACGACGAGCAGTACTTC. Amino acid sequence: CASSQRDDEQYF.

V and J are TRBV6-1 and TRBJ1-2; D not resolved. Trimming took 4 bases from V and 1 from J, leaving 10 bases between them. The CDR3 spans 14 residues. CDR1 and CDR2 (germline): MNHNS, SASEGT. The CDR3 DNA follows: TGTGCCAGCAGTGGATCCGATATTAACTATGGCTACACCTTC. Translating it yields CASSGSDINYGYTF.

This clone was detected a few times. The genes are TRBV11-3 and TRBJ2-1, with D perhaps given as TRBD1 or TRBD2 (6 bases each). Germline V lookup: CDR1 SGHNT, CDR2 YENEEA. Trimming pared 1 base from V and 4 bases from J, leaving 17 bases between. The CDR3 runs to 17 residues. CDR3 nucleotides: TGTGCCAGCAGCTTAGTTTTGGCGGGACACCCGTACAATGAGCAGTTCTTC. It translates to CASSLVLAGHPYNEQFF.

V gene TRBV20-1 combines with J gene TRBJ2-7; weak D call: TRBD1 (6 bases). V was clipped by 3 bases and J by 10 bases, with 13 bases between them. CDR1 is DFQATT and CDR2 is SNEGSKA in the germline V gene (reference sequence). This CDR3 contains 11 residues. The CDR3 nucleotides read TGCAGTGCTAGCCCCGGACAGTCCCAGTACTTC. It codes for CSASPGQSQYF.

V gene TRBV27 combines with J gene TRBJ1-2; maybe TRBD1 (6 bases). Germline CDR1 and CDR2: MNHEY and SMNVEV (reference sequence). The V end was cut by 5 bases, the J end by 6 bases, with 13 bases between. The CDR3 sequence is 13 residues long. The CDR3 loop is CASSPWDMNGYTF. CDR3 in DNA: TGTGCCAGCAGTCCCTGGGACATGAATGGCTACACCTTC.

This clone has more than one count but fewer than ten. This chain's CDR3 is CAWRSPTGVTEAFF. The CDR3 DNA reads as TGTGCCTGGAGGTCCCCGACAGGGGTCACTGAAGCTTTCTTT. The rearrangement uses TRBV30 and TRBJ1-1; 8 nucleotides line up with TRBD1. Germline V gene data show CDR1 as GTSNPN and CDR2 as SVGIG (reference sequence). After removal of 3 bases from V and 4 bases from J, the junction contained 7 bases not matched to a gene. The CDR3 contains 14 residues.

In its sample, this clone was seen a few times. The V gene is TRBV7-2, the J gene TRBJ1-5; 7 bases align to TRBD1. The CDR3 runs 14 residues. The V and J ends lost 3 bases and 6 bases, in that order; junction bases with no gene match: 5. Germline V gives CDR1 SGHTA, CDR2 FQGNSA. CDR3 amino acids: CASSFGQVGQPQHF. CDR3 DNA: TGTGCCAGCAGCTTCGGACAGGTCGGTCAGCCCCAGCATTTT.

The V and J genes are TRBV5-7 and TRBJ1-5; D uncertain. TRBV5-7 is an ORF, with its function uncertain. The CDR3 sequence is 14 residues long. Trimming pared 1 base from V and 1 base from J, leaving 6 bases between. The CDR3 reads CASSLRQSNQPQHF. The CDR3 DNA reads TGTGCCAGCAGCTTGAGGCAGAGCAATCAGCCCCAGCATTTT.

This clone turned up a few times. The V and J genes are TRBV30 and TRBJ2-3; 7 positions agree with TRBD2. CDR1 is GTSNPN, CDR2 SVGIG, per germline (reference sequence). CDR3 length: 15 residues. V dropped 0 bases and J dropped 2; count of bases not matched to a gene: 5. CDR3 residues: CAWSVRAGPTDTQYF. The CDR3, as DNA: TGTGCCTGGAGTGTAAGAGCGGGGCCCACAGATACGCAGTATTTT.

This clone was recorded a few times. The V call is TRBV9, the J call TRBJ2-1; TRBD2 agrees at 13 bases. Germline CDR1 and CDR2: SGDLS and YYNGEE. The CDR3 is 16 residues long. V shed 4 bases and J 8 bases; nucleotides not matched to a gene: 9. CDR3 sequence reads: CASSPRLAGGFYEQFF. The CDR3 DNA is TGTGCCAGCAGCCCACGACTAGCGGGGGGCTTTTATGAGCAGTTCTTC.

There are a few counts of this clone. Other DNA sequences in this specimen translate into the identical CDR3. The chain couples TRBV30 to TRBJ2-3; D gene uncertain. The CDR3 length is 11 residues. The V and J ends lost 2 bases and 5 bases respectively, with 5 bases between them. Germline assignment: CDR1 GTSNPN and CDR2 SVGIG (reference sequence). The CDR3 DNA sequence: TGTGCCTGGAGTCCGGGAGATACGCAGTATTTT. Translation: CAWSPGDTQYF.

The DNA of the CDR3 is TGCGCCAGCAGCATAGGACAGGGACAAGAGACCCAGTACTTC. Its translation is CASSIGQGQETQYF. V is TRBV5-1 and J is TRBJ2-5, with 8 bases matching TRBD1. V trimming: 4 bases; J trimming: 2 bases; junction bases outside the gene matches: 4. Germline V CDR1 and CDR2: SGHRS, YFSETQ. This CDR3 is built from 14 residues.

Only a few counts were recorded for this clone. The chain combines TRBV19 with TRBJ2-7; TRBD1 aligns across 8 bases. Looked up from germline, CDR1 is LNHDA and CDR2 is SQIVND (reference sequence). The CDR3 totals 16 residues. V lost 4 bases and J lost 0; bases outside the gene matches: 8. Here the CDR3 reads CASSTFGTGNSYEQYF. The CDR3 DNA follows: TGTGCCAGTAGTACCTTTGGGACAGGCAACTCCTACGAGCAGTACTTC. The whole variable domain, filled in from reference TRBV19 and TRBJ2-7, reads DGGITQSPKYLFRKEGQNVTLSCEQNLNHDAMYWYRQDPGQGLRLIYYSQIVNDFQKGDIAEGYSVSREKKESFPLTVTSAQKNPTAFYLCASSTFGTGNSYEQYFGPGTRLTVT.

This clone was seen only a few times. This chain's CDR3 is CASSYSVGVDGYTF. DNA of the CDR3: TGTGCCAGCAGTTACTCGGTTGGCGTTGATGGCTACACCTTC. The chain carries TRBV6-6 and TRBJ1-2; D call uncertain. V was trimmed by 0 bases and J by 6 bases, leaving 11 bases between them. The CDR3 contains 14 residues. Per germline, CDR1 MNHNY and CDR2 SVGAGI (reference sequence).

This clone was found a few times. This chain joins TRBV9 and TRBJ2-7; D remains unclear. Trimming shortened V by 3 bases and J by 3 bases, and 10 bases separated the two germline ends. The CDR3 is 13 amino acids. CDR1 is SGDLS, CDR2 YYNGEE, per germline. CDR3 residues: CASSAGEYYEQYF. The CDR3 DNA sequence: TGTGCCAGCAGCGCTGGAGAATACTACGAGCAGTACTTC.

This clone was detected a few times. This rearrangement joins TRBV25-1 to TRBJ1-1, with D possibly matching TRBD1 (5 bases). The CDR3 runs 14 residues. V lost 4 bases to trimming and J lost 6 bases, with 15 bases between them. CDR1 and CDR2 (germline): MGHDK, SYGVNS. The CDR3 sequence: CASSASAGGAEAFF. The CDR3 nucleotides read TGTGCCAGCAGTGCCTCGGCGGGGGGGGCTGAAGCTTTCTTT.

The DNA for the CDR3 is TGTGCCAGCAACCTAGCGGGGCTCGAGGCCTACGAGCAGTACTTC. The encoded protein is CASNLAGLEAYEQYF. The chain is built from TRBV5-4 and TRBJ2-7; 9 nucleotides line up with TRBD2. CDR1 is SGHNT, CDR2 YYREEE, per germline (reference sequence). J gave up 2 bases and V 6 bases, and 9 bases lay outside the gene matches. The CDR3 has 15 amino acids.

Only a few counts were recorded for this clone. The V gene is TRBV5-1, the J gene TRBJ1-6; the match to TRBD1 covers 7 bases. This CDR3 has 15 residues. Germline V CDR1 and CDR2: SGHRS, YFSETQ. V lost 0 bases to trimming and J lost 10 bases; unmatched junction nucleotides: 7. The CDR3 loop reads CASSLERQGGSPLHF. CDR3 DNA sequence: TGCGCCAGCAGCTTGGAACGACAGGGTGGCTCACCCCTCCACTTT.

The CDR3 sequence: CASAKGILAYNEQFF. The CDR3 nucleotides are TGTGCTAGTGCCAAAGGGATTTTAGCCTACAATGAGCAGTTCTTC. The chain employs TRBV12-5 and TRBJ2-1; D gene uncertain. Between the trimmed V and J ends, which lost 7 bases and 2 bases, there was a span of 15 bases. This CDR3 is built from 15 residues. Germline V gene lookup returns CDR1 LGHNT and CDR2 FRNRAP.

Comments on this clone: At one of its ends the junction is not consistent with the germline gene, which may arise from a read error. This sample also contains other DNA sequences that code for the same CDR3. The chain uses TRBV4-1 and TRBJ1-2; D gene uncertain. The CDR3 totals 15 residues. Germline-derived CDR1 and CDR2 are MGHRA and YSYEKL. The CDR3 DNA sequence: TGCGCCAGCAGTCAAGAGGAATCAGCTAACTATGGCTACACCTTC. Translated, it gives CASSQEESANYGYTF.

This clone was picked up a small number of times. The chain employs TRBV30 and TRBJ1-2; D remains unclear. V was trimmed by 3 bases and J by 3 bases, leaving 11 bases between them. The CDR3 runs 13 residues. Germline V gene sequence: CDR1 GTSNPN, CDR2 SVGIG (reference sequence). This CDR3 reads CAWSVYEDYGYTF. CDR3 bases: TGTGCCTGGAGCGTTTATGAAGACTATGGCTACACCTTC.

This clone appeared a few times. The chain links TRBV6-5 to TRBJ1-1, with D maybe TRBD1 (5 bases). Germline assignment: CDR1 MNHEY and CDR2 SVGAGI. V dropped 2 bases and J dropped 6 bases, with 19 bases sitting between them. CDR3 length equals 16 residues. CDR3 loop: CASSYSTVFRAAEAFF. CDR3 bases: TGTGCCAGCAGTTACAGTACGGTCTTCAGGGCCGCTGAAGCTTTCTTT.

Here the CDR3 DNA reads TGTGCCATCAGTGAGAACAGGGGGATAGATACGCAGTATTTT. Protein sequence: CAISENRGIDTQYF. The chain joins TRBV10-3 to TRBJ2-3; the match to TRBD1 covers 8 bases. Trimming at V came to 2 bases and at J to 5 bases, leaving 3 bases not matched to a gene. Germline CDR1 ENHRY, CDR2 SYGVKD. This CDR3 is 14 amino acids long.